The 8 T cell receptor beta chains listed next were all sequenced from one sample in a study of blood T cell repertoires in COVID-19. Profiled with immunoSEQ multiplex PCR; TCRdb holds only in-frame clones, not every one. In the table there are over 200,000 clones, approximately 78% of which are singletons. Sequencing was performed on PBMCs or T cells enriched from blood (not recorded which). These receptors were collected from a man aged 40-50 years who had recovered from COVID-19.

This rearrangement joins TRBV4-1 to TRBJ1-1; 7 bases are a match to TRBD1. This CDR3 spans 14 amino acids. In germline, CDR1 is MGHRA, CDR2 YSYEKL. Trimming cost V 1 base and J 7 bases; bases outside gene matches: 6. The CDR3 region is CASSQGQGQSEAFF. The CDR3, as DNA: TGCGCCAGCAGCCAAGGACAGGGCCAAAGTGAAGCTTTCTTT.

CDR3 in amino acids: CAWSSTGRTSEAFF. CDR3 DNA: TGTGCCTGGAGTTCGACAGGACGGACGAGCGAAGCTTTCTTT. This rearrangement joins TRBV30 to TRBJ1-1; D may be TRBD1 (6 bases). V was pared by 2 bases and J by 8 bases, with 18 bases between. CDR3 length equals 14 residues. Germline V gene data show CDR1 as GTSNPN and CDR2 as SVGIG (reference sequence).

The chain joins TRBV2 to TRBJ1-1; D may be TRBD1 (6 bases). The V end was cut by 4 bases, the J end by 5 bases, with 14 bases between. Germline V gene data show CDR1 as SNHLY and CDR2 as FYNNEI. CDR3 length equals 14 residues. The CDR3 is CASSARTGLTEAFF. In nucleotides, the CDR3 is TGTGCCAGCAGTGCTCGTACAGGGCTTACTGAAGCTTTCTTT.

The gene calls are TRBV2 and TRBJ1-2, with a possible D match to TRBD1 (6 bases). Trimming shortened V by 6 bases and J by 1 base, and 12 bases separated the two germline ends. Germline loops: CDR1 SNHLY, CDR2 FYNNEI. This CDR3 spans 14 amino acids. The CDR3 reads CASRADSRNYGYTF. The CDR3 nucleotides read TGTGCCAGCAGAGCGGACAGTCGTAACTATGGCTACACCTTC.

This chain joins TRBV3-1 (or the pseudogene TRBV3-2) and TRBJ2-5; D is possibly TRBD2 (5 bases). The CDR3 runs 15 residues. Deletions cut 1 base from V and 1 base from J, with 10 bases between. Germline V gene data show CDR1 as LGHDT and CDR2 as YNNKEL (reference sequence). CDR3 loop: CASSQGSGIQETQYF. The CDR3 bases are TGTGCCAGCAGCCAAGGGAGCGGAATCCAAGAGACCCAGTACTTC.

The chain couples TRBV18 to TRBJ1-1, with D unclear. There are 15 residues in the CDR3. Trimming removed 0 bases at V and 0 bases at J, with 8 bases between. CDR1 and CDR2 (germline): KGHSH, LQKENI. This chain's CDR3 is CASSPPAGMNTEAFF. The CDR3 DNA reads TGTGCCAGCTCACCACCGGCGGGAATGAACACTGAAGCTTTCTTT.

This clone was seen once. The chain links TRBV7-8 to TRBJ2-4, with 7 bases lining up with TRBD2. CDR1 and CDR2 (germline): SGHVS, FQNEAQ. The CDR3 has 14 residues. Trimming cost V 2 bases and J 7 bases; bases outside gene matches: 5. The DNA of the CDR3 is TGTGCCAGCAGCTTAACGGCGGGGGAGAACATTCAGTACTTC. As protein: CASSLTAGENIQYF.

This chain connects TRBV12-5 to TRBJ2-1; 8 nucleotides line up with TRBD1. J lost 3 bases, V lost 2 bases, and 9 bases had no gene match. Looked up from germline, CDR1 is LGHNT and CDR2 is FRNRAP. The CDR3 covers 17 residues. CDR3 loop: CASGLPLGQGFYNEQFF. In DNA form, the CDR3 reads TGTGCTAGTGGTTTGCCACTAGGACAGGGATTCTACAATGAGCAGTTCTTC.